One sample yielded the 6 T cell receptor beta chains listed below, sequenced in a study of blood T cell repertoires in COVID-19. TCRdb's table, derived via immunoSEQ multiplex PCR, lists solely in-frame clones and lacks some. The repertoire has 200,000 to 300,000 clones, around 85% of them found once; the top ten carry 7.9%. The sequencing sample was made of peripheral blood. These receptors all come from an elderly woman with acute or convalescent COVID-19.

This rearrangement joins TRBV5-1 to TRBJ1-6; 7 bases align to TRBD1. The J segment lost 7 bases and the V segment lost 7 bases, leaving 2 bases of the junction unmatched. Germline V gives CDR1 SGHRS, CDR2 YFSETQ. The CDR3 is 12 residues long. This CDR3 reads CASGDRNSPLHF. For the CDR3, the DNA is TGCGCCAGCGGGGACAGAAATTCACCCCTCCACTTT.

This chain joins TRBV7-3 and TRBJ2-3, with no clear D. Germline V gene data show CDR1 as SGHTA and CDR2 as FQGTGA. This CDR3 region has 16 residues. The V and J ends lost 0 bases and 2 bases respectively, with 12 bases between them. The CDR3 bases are TGTGCCAGCAGCTTAACGGCGGCCCAACCCACAGATACGCAGTATTTT. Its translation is CASSLTAAQPTDTQYF.

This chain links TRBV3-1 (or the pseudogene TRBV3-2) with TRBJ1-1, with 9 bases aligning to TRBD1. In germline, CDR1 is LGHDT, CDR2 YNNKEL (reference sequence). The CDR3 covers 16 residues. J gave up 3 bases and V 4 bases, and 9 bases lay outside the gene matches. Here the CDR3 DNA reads TGTGCCAGCAGCCCTCATTCCCGGGACAGGGACACTGAAGCTTTCTTT. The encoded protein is CASSPHSRDRDTEAFF.

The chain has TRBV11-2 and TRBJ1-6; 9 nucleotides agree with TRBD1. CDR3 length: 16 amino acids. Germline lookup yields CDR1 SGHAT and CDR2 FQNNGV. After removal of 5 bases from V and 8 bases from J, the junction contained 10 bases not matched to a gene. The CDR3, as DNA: TGTGCCAGCAGCAACAACGGACAGGGGAGGGATTCACCCCTCCACTTT. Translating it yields CASSNNGQGRDSPLHF. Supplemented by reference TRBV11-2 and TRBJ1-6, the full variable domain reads EAGVAQSPRYKIIEKRQSVAFWCNPISGHATLYWYQQILGQGPKLLIQFQNNGVVDDSQLPKDRFSAERLKGVDSTLKIQPAKLEDSAVYLCASSNNGQGRDSPLHFGNGTRLTVT.

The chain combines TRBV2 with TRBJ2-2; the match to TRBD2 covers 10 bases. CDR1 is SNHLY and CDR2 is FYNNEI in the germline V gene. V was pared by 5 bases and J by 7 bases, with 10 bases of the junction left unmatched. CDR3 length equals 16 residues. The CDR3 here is CASSSLAGDGGGELFF. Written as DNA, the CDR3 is TGTGCCAGCAGTTCGCTAGCGGGAGATGGTGGCGGGGAGCTGTTTTTT.

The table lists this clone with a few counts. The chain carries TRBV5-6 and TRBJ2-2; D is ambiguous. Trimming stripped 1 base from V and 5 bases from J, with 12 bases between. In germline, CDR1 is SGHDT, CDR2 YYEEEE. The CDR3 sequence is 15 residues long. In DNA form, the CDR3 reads TGTGCCAGCAGCTTGATGGCGGTTTGGACCGGGGAGCTGTTTTTT. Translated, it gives CASSLMAVWTGELFF.